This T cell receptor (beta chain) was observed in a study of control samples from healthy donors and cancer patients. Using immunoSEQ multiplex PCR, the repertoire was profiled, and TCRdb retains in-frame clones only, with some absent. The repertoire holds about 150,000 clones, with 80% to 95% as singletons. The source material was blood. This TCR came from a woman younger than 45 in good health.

CDR3 region: CASSLYGSGNTIYF. The CDR3 coding sequence is TGTGCCAGCAGTTTATACGGGTCTGGAAACACCATATATTTT. V gene TRBV27 combines with J gene TRBJ1-3; D unclear. Trimming stripped 1 base from V and 1 base from J, with 5 bases between. The V gene's germline CDR1 is MNHEY and CDR2 SMNVEV (reference sequence). The CDR3 runs 14 residues.